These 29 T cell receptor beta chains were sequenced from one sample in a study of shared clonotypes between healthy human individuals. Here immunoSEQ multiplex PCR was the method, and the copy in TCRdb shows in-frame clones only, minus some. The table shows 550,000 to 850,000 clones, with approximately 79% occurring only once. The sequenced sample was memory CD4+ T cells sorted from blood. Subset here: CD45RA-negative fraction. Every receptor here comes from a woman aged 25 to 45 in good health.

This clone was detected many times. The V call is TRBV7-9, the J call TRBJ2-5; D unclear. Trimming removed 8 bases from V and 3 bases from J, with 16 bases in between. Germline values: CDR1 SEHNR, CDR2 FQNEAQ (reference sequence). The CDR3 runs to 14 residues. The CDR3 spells CASVLSTTEETQYF. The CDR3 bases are TGTGCCAGCGTTCTTTCTACTACAGAAGAGACCCAGTACTTC.

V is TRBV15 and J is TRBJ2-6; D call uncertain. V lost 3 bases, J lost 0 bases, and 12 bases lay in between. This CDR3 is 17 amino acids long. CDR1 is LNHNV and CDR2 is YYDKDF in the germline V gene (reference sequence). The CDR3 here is CATSRGRYTSGANVLTF. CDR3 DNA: TGTGCCACCAGCAGGGGAAGATACACCTCTGGGGCCAACGTCCTGACTTTC. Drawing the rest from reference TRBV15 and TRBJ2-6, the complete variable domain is DAMVIQNPRYQVTQFGKPVTLSCSQTLNHNVMYWYQQKSSQAPKLLFHYYDKDFNNEADTPDNFQSRRPNTSFCFLDIRSPGLGDTAMYLCATSRGRYTSGANVLTFGAGSRLTVL.

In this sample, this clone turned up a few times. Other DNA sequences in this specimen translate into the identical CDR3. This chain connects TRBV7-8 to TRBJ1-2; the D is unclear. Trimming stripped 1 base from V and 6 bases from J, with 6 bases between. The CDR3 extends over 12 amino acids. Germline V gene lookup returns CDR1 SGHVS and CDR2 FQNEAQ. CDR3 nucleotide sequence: TGTGCCAGCAGCTTAGGCCGTGATGGCTACACCTTC. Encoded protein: CASSLGRDGYTF.

Here the CDR3 reads CASSLGTRSNTGELFF. The CDR3 nucleotides read TGCGCCAGCAGCTTGGGGACTAGGTCGAACACCGGGGAGCTGTTTTTT. The chain joins TRBV5-1 to TRBJ2-2; 7 bases are a match to TRBD2. V was clipped by 0 bases and J by 0 bases; unmatched bases: 2. The CDR3 is made up of 16 amino acids. Looked up from germline, CDR1 is SGHRS and CDR2 is YFSETQ. Looking up the rest from reference TRBV5-1 and TRBJ2-2 gives the full variable domain: KAGVTQTPRYLIKTRGQQVTLSCSPISGHRSVSWYQQTPGQGLQFLFEYFSETQRNKGNFPGRFSGRQFSNSRSEMNVSTLELGDSALYLCASSLGTRSNTGELFFGEGSRLTVL.

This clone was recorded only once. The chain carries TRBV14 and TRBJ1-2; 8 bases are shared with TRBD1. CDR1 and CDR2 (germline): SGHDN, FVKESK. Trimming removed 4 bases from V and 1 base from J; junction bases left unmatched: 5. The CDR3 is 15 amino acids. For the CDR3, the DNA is TGTGCCAGCAGCCCTGACAGGGGCCATAACTATGGCTACACCTTC. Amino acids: CASSPDRGHNYGYTF.

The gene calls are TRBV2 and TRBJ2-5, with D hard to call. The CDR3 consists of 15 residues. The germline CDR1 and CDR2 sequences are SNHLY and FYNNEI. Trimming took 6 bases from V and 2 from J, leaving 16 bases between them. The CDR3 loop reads CASRRLVMFQETQYF. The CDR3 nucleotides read TGTGCCAGCAGGCGGCTAGTCATGTTTCAAGAGACCCAGTACTTC.

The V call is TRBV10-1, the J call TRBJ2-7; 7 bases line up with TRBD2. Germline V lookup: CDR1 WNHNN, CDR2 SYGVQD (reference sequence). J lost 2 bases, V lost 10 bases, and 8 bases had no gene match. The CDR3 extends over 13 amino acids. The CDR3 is CAMGGVFPYEQYF. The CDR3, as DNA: TGCGCCATGGGAGGGGTTTTCCCCTACGAGCAGTACTTC.

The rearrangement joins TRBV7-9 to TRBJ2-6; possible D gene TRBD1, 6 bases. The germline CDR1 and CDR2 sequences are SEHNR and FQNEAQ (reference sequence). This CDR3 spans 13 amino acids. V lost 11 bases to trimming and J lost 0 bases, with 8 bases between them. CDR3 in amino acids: CALGGSGANVLTF. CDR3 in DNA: TGTGCCCTAGGGGGCTCTGGGGCCAACGTCCTGACTTTC.

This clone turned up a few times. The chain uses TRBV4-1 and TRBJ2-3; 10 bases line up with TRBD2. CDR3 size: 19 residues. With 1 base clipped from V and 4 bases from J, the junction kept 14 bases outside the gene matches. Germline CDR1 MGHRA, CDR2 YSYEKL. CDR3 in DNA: TGCGCCAGCAGCCAAGTGGGAGCGGGAGGGGGTTGGTTGGCAGATACGCAGTATTTT. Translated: CASSQVGAGGGWLADTQYF.

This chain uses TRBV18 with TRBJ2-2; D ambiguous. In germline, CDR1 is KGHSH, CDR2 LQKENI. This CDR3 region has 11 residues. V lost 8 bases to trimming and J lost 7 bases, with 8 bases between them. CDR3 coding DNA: TGTGCCAGCCACCGGAGCGGGGAGCTGTTTTTT. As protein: CASHRSGELFF.

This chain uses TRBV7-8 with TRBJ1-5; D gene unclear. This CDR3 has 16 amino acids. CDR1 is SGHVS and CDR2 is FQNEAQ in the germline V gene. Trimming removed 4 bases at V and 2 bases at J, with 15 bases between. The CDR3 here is CASSSTGYGGNQPQHF. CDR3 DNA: TGTGCCAGCAGCTCCACGGGCTACGGTGGCAATCAGCCCCAGCATTTT.

CDR3 in amino acids: CASSEIEVTYYEQYF. CDR3 nucleotides: TGTGCCAGCAGTGAGATAGAGGTAACCTACTACGAGCAGTACTTC. The chain recombines TRBV2 with TRBJ2-7; the D is unclear. CDR3 length: 15 amino acids. Germline CDR1 and CDR2: SNHLY and FYNNEI. Between the trimmed V and J ends, which lost 3 bases and 3 bases, there was a span of 15 bases.

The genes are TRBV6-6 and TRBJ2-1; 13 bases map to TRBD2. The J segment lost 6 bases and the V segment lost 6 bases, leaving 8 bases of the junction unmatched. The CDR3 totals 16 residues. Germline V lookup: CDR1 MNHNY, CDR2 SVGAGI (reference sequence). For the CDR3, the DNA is TGTGCCAGCAGGTATGGGACTAGCGGGAAGGTCAATGAGCAGTTCTTC. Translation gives CASRYGTSGKVNEQFF.

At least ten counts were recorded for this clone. The CDR3, as DNA: TGCGCCAGCAGCCTAACACGGCTTAATGAAAAACTGTTTTTT. Amino acids: CASSLTRLNEKLFF. The J gene is TRBJ1-4, the V gene TRBV4-1; D is undetermined. V was shortened by 4 bases and J by 4 bases, with 10 bases between the two germline ends. This CDR3 is 14 amino acids long. Germline V gene sequence: CDR1 MGHRA, CDR2 YSYEKL.

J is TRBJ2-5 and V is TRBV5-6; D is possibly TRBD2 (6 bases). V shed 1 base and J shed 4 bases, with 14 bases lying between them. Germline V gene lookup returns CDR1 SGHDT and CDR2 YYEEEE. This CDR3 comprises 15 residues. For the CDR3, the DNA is TGTGCCAGCAGCTTGCGGACGATGGGGGGAGAGACCCAGTACTTC. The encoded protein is CASSLRTMGGETQYF.

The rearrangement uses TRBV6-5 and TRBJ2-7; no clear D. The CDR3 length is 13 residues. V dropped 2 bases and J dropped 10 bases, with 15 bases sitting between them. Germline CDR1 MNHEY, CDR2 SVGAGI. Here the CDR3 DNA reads TGTGCCAGCAGTTACGCCTACGATGCTTTTCAGTACTTC. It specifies CASSYAYDAFQYF.

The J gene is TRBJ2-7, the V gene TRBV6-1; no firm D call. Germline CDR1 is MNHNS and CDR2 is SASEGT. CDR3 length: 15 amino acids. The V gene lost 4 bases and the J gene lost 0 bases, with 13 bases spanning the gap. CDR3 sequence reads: CASSGGFRFSYEQYF. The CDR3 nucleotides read TGTGCCAGCAGTGGGGGTTTTCGTTTCTCCTACGAGCAGTACTTC.

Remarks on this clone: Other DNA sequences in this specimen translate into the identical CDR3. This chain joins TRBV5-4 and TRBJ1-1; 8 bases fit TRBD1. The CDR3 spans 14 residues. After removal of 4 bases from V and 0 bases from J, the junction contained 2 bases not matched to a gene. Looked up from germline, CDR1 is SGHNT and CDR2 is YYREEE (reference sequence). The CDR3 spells CASSLTGVNTEAFF. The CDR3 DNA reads TGTGCCAGCAGCCTGACAGGGGTGAACACTGAAGCTTTCTTT.

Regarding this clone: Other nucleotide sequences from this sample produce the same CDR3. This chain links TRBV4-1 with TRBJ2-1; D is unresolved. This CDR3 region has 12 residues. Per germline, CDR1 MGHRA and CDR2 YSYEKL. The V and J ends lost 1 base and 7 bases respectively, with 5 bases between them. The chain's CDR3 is CASSQVANEQFF. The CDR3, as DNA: TGCGCCAGCAGCCAAGTAGCTAATGAGCAGTTCTTC.

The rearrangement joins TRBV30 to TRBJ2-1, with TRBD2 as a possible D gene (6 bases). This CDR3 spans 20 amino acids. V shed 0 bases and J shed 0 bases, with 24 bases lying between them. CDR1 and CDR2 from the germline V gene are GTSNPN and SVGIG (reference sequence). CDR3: CAWSVPYRRDPPLSYNEQFF. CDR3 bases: TGTGCCTGGAGTGTACCCTACAGGCGGGATCCCCCCCTCTCCTACAATGAGCAGTTCTTC.

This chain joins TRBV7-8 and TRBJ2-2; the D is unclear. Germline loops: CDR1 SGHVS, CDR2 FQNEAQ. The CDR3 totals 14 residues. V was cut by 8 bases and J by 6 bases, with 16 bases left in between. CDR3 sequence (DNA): TGTGCCAGCTTAAGTCGCGAGGCGTCCGGGGAGCTGTTTTTT. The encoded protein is CASLSREASGELFF.

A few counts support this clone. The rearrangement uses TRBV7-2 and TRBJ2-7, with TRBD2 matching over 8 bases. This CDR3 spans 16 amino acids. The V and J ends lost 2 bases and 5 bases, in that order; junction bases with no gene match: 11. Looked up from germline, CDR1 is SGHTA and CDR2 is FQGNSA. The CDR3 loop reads CASSLSFPLAGHEQYF. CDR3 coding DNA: TGTGCCAGCAGCTTAAGTTTTCCGCTAGCGGGTCACGAGCAGTACTTC.

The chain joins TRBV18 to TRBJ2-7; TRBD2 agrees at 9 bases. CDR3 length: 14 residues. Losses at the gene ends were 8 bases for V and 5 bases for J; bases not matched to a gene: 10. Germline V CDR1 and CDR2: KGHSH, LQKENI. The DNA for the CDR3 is TGTGCCAGCGCCTCCGGGACTAGCAGGGACGAGCAGTACTTC. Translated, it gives CASASGTSRDEQYF.

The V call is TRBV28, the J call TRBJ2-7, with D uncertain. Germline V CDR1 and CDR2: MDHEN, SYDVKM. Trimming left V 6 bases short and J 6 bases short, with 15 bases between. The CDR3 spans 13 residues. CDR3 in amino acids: CASRVPRGGEQYF. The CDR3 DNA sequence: TGTGCCAGCAGAGTCCCCCGTGGTGGCGAGCAGTACTTC.

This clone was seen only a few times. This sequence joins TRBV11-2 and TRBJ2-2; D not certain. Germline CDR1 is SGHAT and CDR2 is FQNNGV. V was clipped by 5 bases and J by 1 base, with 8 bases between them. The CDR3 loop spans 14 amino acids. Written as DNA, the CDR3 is TGTGCCAGCAGCGCTAGAGTGAACACCGGGGAGCTGTTTTTT. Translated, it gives CASSARVNTGELFF.

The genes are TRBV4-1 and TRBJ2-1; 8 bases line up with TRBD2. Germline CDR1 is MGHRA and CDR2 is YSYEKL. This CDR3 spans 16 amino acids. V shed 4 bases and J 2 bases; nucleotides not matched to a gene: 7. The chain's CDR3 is CASSPRGAGPYNEQFF. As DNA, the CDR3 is TGCGCCAGCAGCCCGCGGGGGGCAGGCCCCTACAATGAGCAGTTCTTC.

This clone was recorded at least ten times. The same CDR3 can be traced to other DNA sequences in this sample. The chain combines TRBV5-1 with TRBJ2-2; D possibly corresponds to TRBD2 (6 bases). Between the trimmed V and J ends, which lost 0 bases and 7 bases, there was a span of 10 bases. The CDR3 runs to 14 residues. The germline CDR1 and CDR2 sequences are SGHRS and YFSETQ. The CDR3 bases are TGCGCCAGCAGCTTGGTAGGGGAGGACGGGGAGCTGTTTTTT. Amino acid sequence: CASSLVGEDGELFF.

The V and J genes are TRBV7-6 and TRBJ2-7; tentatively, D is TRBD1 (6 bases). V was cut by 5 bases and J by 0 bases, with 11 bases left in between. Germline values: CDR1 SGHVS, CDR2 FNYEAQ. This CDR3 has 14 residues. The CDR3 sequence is CASSPQGGSYEQYF. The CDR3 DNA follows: TGTGCCAGCAGCCCACAGGGTGGCTCCTACGAGCAGTACTTC.

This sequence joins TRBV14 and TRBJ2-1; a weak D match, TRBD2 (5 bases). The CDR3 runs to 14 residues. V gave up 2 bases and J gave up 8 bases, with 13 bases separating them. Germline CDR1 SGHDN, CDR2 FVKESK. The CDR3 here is CASSQLTGFDEQFF. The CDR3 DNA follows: TGTGCCAGCAGCCAACTCACGGGGTTCGATGAGCAGTTCTTC.